This TCR beta chain appears in the sequencing data of a study of cytomegalovirus exposure and HLA in healthy donors. General study results and limits: Of the V segments, some could not be distinguished, including TRBV6-2 and TRBV6-3, and were excluded. Cytomegalovirus association was listed for 164 TCR beta chains.

Comment on this clone: Its antigen is currently unknown.

The PCR ran on 60 Vbeta and 13 Jbeta primers. Assay used: immunoSEQ multiplex PCR; TCRdb lists only in-frame clones, some missing. The sample data list under 150,000 clones. V was clipped by 1 base and J by 1 base; unmatched bases: 2. The CDR3 spans 16 residues. Looked up from germline, CDR1 is SEHNR and CDR2 is FQNEAQ (reference sequence). The source material was PBMCs. The rearrangement uses TRBV7-9 and TRBJ1-4; 8 bases align to TRBD1. The source of this sequence is a middle-aged man in good health and CMV-seronegative. Here the CDR3 reads CASSLVRGLTNEKLFF. As DNA, the CDR3 is TGTGCCAGCAGCTTAGTCAGGGGGCTAACTAATGAAAAACTGTTTTTT.